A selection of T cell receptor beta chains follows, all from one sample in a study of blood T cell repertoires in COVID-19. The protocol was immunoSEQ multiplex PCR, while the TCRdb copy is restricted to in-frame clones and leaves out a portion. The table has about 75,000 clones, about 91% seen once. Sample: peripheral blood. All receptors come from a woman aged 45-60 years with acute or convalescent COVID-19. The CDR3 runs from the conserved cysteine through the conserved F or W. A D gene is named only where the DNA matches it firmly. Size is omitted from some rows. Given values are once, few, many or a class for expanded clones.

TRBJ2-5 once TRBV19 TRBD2 CASSAGLAKETQYF TGTGCCAGTAGTGCGGGACTAGCGAAAGAGACCCAGTACTTC
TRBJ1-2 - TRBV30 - CAWDPGLAYGYTF TGTGCCTGGGACCCAGGGTTAGCCTATGGCTACACCTTC
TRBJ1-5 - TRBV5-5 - CASSLAGYSNQPQHF TGTGCCAGCAGCTTGGCGGGTTATAGCAATCAGCCCCAGCATTTT
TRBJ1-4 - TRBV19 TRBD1 CASRWTGGNEKLFF TGTGCCAGTAGGTGGACAGGGGGAAATGAAAAACTGTTTTTT
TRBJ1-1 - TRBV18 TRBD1 CASSPNRLKQGANTEAFF TGTGCCAGCTCACCGAATCGCCTGAAACAGGGGGCGAACACTGAAGCTTTCTTT
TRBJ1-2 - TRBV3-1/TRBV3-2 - CASSRLRGSGTNYGYTF TGTGCCAGCAGCCGCCTAAGGGGATCAGGGACAAACTATGGCTACACCTTC
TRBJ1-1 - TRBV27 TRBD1 CASSGGTDLYGFF TGTGCCAGCAGTGGAGGGACAGATTTGTATGGTTTCTTT
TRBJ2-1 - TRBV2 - CASALTITNEQFF TGTGCCAGCGCCCTAACGATTACCAATGAGCAGTTCTTC
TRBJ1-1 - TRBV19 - CASRTTWGGTEAFF TGTGCCAGTAGAACTACATGGGGGGGCACTGAAGCTTTCTTT
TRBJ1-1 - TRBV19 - CASSTDRMNTEAFF TGTGCCAGTAGTACCGACAGGATGAACACTGAAGCTTTCTTT
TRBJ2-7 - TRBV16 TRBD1 CASSHRDRVRDEQYF TGTGCCAGCAGCCACCGGGACAGGGTAAGAGACGAGCAGTACTTC
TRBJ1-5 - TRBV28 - CASSFGHLNQPQHF TGTGCCAGCAGTTTCGGACACCTAAATCAGCCCCAGCATTTT
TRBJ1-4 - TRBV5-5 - CASSLARGWNNEKLFF TGTGCCAGCAGCTTGGCTCGGGGGTGGAATAATGAAAAACTGTTTTTT
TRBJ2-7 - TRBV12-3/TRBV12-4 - CASSWENSYEQYF TGTGCCAGCAGTTGGGAGAACTCCTACGAGCAGTACTTC
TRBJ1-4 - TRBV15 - CATSRHANEKLFF TGTGCCACCAGCAGACATGCGAATGAAAAACTGTTTTTT
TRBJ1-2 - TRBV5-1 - CASSLEQGGYGYTF TGCGCCAGCAGCTTGGAGCAGGGTGGCTATGGCTACACCTTC
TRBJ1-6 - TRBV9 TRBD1 CASSGDRGQGHSPLHF TGTGCCAGCAGCGGGGACAGGGGACAAGGCCATTCACCCCTCCACTTT
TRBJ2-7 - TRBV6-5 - CASSYSGALGYEQYF TGTGCCAGCAGTTACTCAGGGGCTCTGGGCTACGAGCAGTACTTC
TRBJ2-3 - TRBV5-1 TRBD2 CASSLLAGGSTDTQYF TGCGCCAGCAGCTTACTAGCGGGGGGGAGCACAGATACGCAGTATTTT
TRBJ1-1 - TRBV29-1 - CSVRRAEVNTEAFF TGCAGCGTCCGCCGGGCGGAGGTGAACACTGAAGCTTTCTTT
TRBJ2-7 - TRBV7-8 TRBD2 CASSRTSGKSYEQYF TGTGCCAGCAGTCGAACTAGCGGTAAATCCTACGAGCAGTACTTC
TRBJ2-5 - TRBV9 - CASSVAGGPQETQYF TGTGCCAGCAGCGTAGCCGGGGGGCCTCAAGAGACCCAGTACTTC
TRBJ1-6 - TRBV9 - CASSVEGSSPLHF TGTGCCAGCAGCGTAGAGGGGTCTTCACCCCTCCACTTT
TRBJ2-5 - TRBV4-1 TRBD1 CASSLREGAGTGRQETQYF TGCGCCAGCAGCCTCAGGGAGGGGGCCGGGACAGGGCGGCAGGAGACCCAGTACTTC
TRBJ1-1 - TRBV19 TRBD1 CASTKDRVNTEAFF TGTGCCAGTACCAAGGACAGGGTAAACACTGAAGCTTTCTTT
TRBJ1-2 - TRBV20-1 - CSASRQANYGYTF TGCAGTGCTAGTCGACAGGCTAACTATGGCTACACCTTC
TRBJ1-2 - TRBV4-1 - CASSQKTGDSPSWDGYTF TGCGCCAGCAGCCAAAAGACAGGAGACTCCCCCAGCTGGGATGGCTACACCTTC
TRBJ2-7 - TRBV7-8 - CASSIPRSGIYEQYF TGTGCCAGCAGCATCCCTAGGTCAGGGATTTACGAGCAGTACTTC